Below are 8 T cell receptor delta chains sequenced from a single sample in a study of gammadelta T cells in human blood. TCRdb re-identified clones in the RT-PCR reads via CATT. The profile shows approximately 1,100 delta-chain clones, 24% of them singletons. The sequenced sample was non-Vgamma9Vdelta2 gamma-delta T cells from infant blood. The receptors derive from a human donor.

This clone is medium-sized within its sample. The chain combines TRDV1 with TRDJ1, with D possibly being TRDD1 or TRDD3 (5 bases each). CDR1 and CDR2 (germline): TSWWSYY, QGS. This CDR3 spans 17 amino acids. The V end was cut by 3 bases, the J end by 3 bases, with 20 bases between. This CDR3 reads CALGDGPRYSGADKLIF. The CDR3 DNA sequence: TGTGCTCTTGGGGACGGACCCCGATATAGTGGGGCCGATAAACTCATCTTT.

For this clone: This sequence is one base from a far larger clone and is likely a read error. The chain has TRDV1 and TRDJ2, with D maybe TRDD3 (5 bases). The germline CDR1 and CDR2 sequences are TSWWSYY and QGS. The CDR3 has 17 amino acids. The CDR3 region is CAIGDSLRYLLTAQLFF. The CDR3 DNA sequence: TGTGCTATTGGAGATTCTCTACGATACTTGTTGACAGCACAACTCTTCTTT.

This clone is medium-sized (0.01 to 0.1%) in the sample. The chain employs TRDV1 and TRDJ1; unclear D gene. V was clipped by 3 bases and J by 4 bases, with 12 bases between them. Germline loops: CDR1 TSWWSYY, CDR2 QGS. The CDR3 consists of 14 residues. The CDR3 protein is CALGDTPRGDKLIF. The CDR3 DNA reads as TGTGCTCTTGGGGATACTCCCAGAGGCGATAAACTCATCTTT.

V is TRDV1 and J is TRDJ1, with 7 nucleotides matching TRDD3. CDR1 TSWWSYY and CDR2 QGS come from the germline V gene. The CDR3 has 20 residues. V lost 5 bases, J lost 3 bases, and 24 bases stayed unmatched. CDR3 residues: CALGITGAPLGHTGADKLIF. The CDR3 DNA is TGTGCTCTTGGGATCACAGGGGCCCCACTGGGGCATACGGGCGCCGATAAACTCATCTTT.

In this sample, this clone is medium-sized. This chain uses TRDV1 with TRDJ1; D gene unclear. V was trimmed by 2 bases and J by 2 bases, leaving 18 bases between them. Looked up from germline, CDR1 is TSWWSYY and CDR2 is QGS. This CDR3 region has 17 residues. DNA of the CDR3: TGTGCTCTTGGGGAATTGCGGTGCGCCCGTCTGACCGATAAACTCATCTTT. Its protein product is CALGELRCARLTDKLIF.

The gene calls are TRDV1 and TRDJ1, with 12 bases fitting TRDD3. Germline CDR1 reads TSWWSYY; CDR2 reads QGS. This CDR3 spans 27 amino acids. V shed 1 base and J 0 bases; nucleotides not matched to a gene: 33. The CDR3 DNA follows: TGTGCTCTTGGGGAACGCCTTGATCAATACCGGGGCCTTCCTACCTGGGGGATACGTGGATACACCGATAAACTCATCTTT. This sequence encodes CALGERLDQYRGLPTWGIRGYTDKLIF.

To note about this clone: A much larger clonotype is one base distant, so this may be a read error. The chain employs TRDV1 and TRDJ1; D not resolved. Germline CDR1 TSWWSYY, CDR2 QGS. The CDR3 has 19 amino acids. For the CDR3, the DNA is TGTGCTCTTGTGGAACGGTGTTTACCCGTGTGGGCTGGTCCCGGTAAACTCATCTTT. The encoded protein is CALVERCLPVWAGPGKLIF.

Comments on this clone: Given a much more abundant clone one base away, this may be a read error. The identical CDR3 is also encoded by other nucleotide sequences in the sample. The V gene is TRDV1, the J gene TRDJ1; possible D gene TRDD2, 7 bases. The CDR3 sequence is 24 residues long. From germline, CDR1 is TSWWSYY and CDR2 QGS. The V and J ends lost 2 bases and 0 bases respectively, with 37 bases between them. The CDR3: CALGERRSYLVGVLGDPYTDKLIF. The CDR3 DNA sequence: TGTGCTCTTGGGGAAAGACGTTCCTACCTAGTAGGGGTACTCGGGGATCCCTACACCGATAAACTCATCTTT.